The next 15 T cell receptor beta chains were all read from a single sample in a study of blood T cell repertoires in COVID-19. TCRdb keeps only in-frame clones here, not all; method: immunoSEQ multiplex PCR. The data show approximately 300,000 clones, roughly 86% seen once. The sample consisted of peripheral blood. The receptors stem from a woman in her thirties with COVID-19, enrolled during active disease.

The V gene is TRBV30, the J gene TRBJ1-5; no reliable D call. Looked up from germline, CDR1 is GTSNPN and CDR2 is SVGIG (reference sequence). CDR3 size: 13 residues. The V end was cut by 2 bases, the J end by 4 bases, with 9 bases between. Here the CDR3 reads CAWSMGSNQPQHF. The CDR3 nucleotides read TGTGCCTGGAGTATGGGCTCAAATCAGCCCCAGCATTTT.

The chain combines TRBV9 with TRBJ1-4, with 9 bases aligning to TRBD1. Germline CDR1 SGDLS, CDR2 YYNGEE. J was trimmed by 7 bases and V by 4 bases; bases with no gene match: 8. The CDR3 contains 15 residues. The CDR3 region is CASSPSTGGGEKLFF. CDR3 nucleotide sequence: TGTGCCAGCAGCCCCTCGACAGGGGGGGGTGAAAAACTGTTTTTT.

The count of this clone is one. The chain has TRBV3-1 (or the pseudogene TRBV3-2) and TRBJ2-2, with D possibly TRBD1 on 5 matching bases. Trimming removed 0 bases from V and 5 bases from J, with 10 bases in between. The CDR3 spans 15 residues. Germline V CDR1 and CDR2: LGHDT, YNNKEL (reference sequence). CDR3: CASSQEQGWTGELFF. The CDR3 nucleotides read TGTGCCAGCAGCCAAGAGCAGGGTTGGACCGGGGAGCTGTTTTTT.

V gene TRBV5-4 combines with J gene TRBJ2-7, with a weak D call TRBD1 (6 bases). Trimming removed 3 bases from V and 5 bases from J, with 15 bases in between. This CDR3 region has 14 residues. Germline V gene data show CDR1 as SGHNT and CDR2 as YYREEE (reference sequence). The chain's CDR3 is CASSSVGGNNEQYF. The CDR3 nucleotides read TGTGCCAGCAGCTCCGTAGGGGGTAATAACGAGCAGTACTTC.

The V call is TRBV25-1, the J call TRBJ2-2; 9 bases match TRBD1. This CDR3 has 15 amino acids. Looked up from germline, CDR1 is MGHDK and CDR2 is SYGVNS. The V and J ends lost 4 bases and 7 bases, in that order; junction bases with no gene match: 7. CDR3 in amino acids: CASSGSGTGHGELFF. The CDR3 region has the DNA TGTGCCAGCAGTGGTTCCGGGACAGGGCACGGGGAGCTGTTTTTT. Combining the CDR3 with reference TRBV25-1 and TRBJ2-2 gives the whole variable domain EADIYQTPRYLVIGTGKKITLECSQTMGHDKMYWYQQDPGMELHLIHYSYGVNSTEKGDLSSESTVSRIRTEHFPLTLESARPSHTSQYLCASSGSGTGHGELFFGEGSRLTVL.

The genes are TRBV21-1 and TRBJ2-7; the D call in the table, TRBD1, was not verified against the DNA. TRBV21-1 is reported as a pseudogene. CDR3 size: 16 residues. In DNA form, the CDR3 reads TGTGCCAGCAGCAAAGATTTGGCAGGGGAGCCTTACGAGCAGTACTTC. Translation gives CASSKDLAGEPYEQYF.

The gene calls are TRBV9 and TRBJ2-1; 8 nucleotides align to TRBD2. In germline, CDR1 is SGDLS, CDR2 YYNGEE. The CDR3 consists of 16 residues. The V and J ends lost 5 bases and 8 bases, in that order; junction bases with no gene match: 15. The CDR3 coding sequence is TGTGCCAGCAGTGCCACCGGGACTAGGGGGGGCGATGAGCAGTTCTTC. Translation gives CASSATGTRGGDEQFF.

V gene TRBV5-6 combines with J gene TRBJ2-7, with TRBD1 identical over 9 bases. Losses at the gene ends were 4 bases for V and 2 bases for J; bases not matched to a gene: 7. This CDR3 is 15 amino acids long. Germline lookup yields CDR1 SGHDT and CDR2 YYEEEE. The CDR3 protein is CASSKGTGRAYEQYF. The CDR3 coding sequence is TGTGCCAGCAGCAAAGGGACAGGGAGGGCCTACGAGCAGTACTTC.

This clone has only one observation. This chain links TRBV6-5 with TRBJ1-5; D is uncertain. Trimming shortened V by 6 bases and J by 5 bases, and 11 bases separated the two germline ends. Germline CDR1 and CDR2: MNHEY and SVGAGI. This CDR3 is built from 13 residues. CDR3 in amino acids: CASRRRRDQPQHF. CDR3 in DNA: TGTGCCAGCAGACGCCGACGGGATCAGCCCCAGCATTTT.

The rearrangement joins TRBV5-1 to TRBJ2-5; TRBD1 aligns across 11 bases. The V gene end was trimmed by 4 bases and the J gene end by 4 bases; junction bases not matched to a gene: 3. CDR1 SGHRS and CDR2 YFSETQ come from the germline V gene. The CDR3 consists of 14 residues. CDR3 nucleotide sequence: TGCGCCAGCAGCGGGGGACAGGGGGGAGAGACCCAGTACTTC. Translating gives CASSGGQGGETQYF.

Here the CDR3 reads CASSLGTSGPYEQYF. CDR3 in DNA: TGTGCCAGCAGCTTAGGGACTAGCGGGCCCTACGAGCAGTACTTC. The chain has TRBV11-2 and TRBJ2-7; the match to TRBD2 covers 11 bases. CDR1 is SGHAT and CDR2 is FQNNGV in the germline V gene. J lost 2 bases, V lost 1 base, and 1 base had no gene match. This CDR3 comprises 15 residues.

This clone was observed a single time. This sample includes further DNA sequences coding for the same CDR3. The CDR3 is CASRRSYNSPLHF. DNA of the CDR3: TGTGCCAGCAGACGGTCTTATAATTCACCCCTCCACTTT. The chain couples TRBV6-5 to TRBJ1-6, with D unclear. From germline, CDR1 is MNHEY and CDR2 SVGAGI. CDR3 length: 13 residues. Trimming pared 6 bases from V and 4 bases from J, leaving 7 bases between.

This chain connects TRBV18 to TRBJ2-5; D remains ambiguous. The germline V gene encodes CDR1 KGHSH and CDR2 LQKENI. CDR3 length: 13 residues. Trimming left V 0 bases short and J 5 bases short, with 7 bases between. CDR3 amino acids: CASSPPSQETQYF. CDR3 bases: TGTGCCAGCTCACCACCATCGCAGGAGACCCAGTACTTC.

J is TRBJ1-5 and V is TRBV15, with TRBD1 identical over 7 bases. Germline loops: CDR1 LNHNV, CDR2 YYDKDF (reference sequence). The CDR3 sequence is 14 residues long. V shed 3 bases, J shed 6 bases, and the junction held 5 bases outside the gene matches. The CDR3 reads CATSRTGLVQPQHF. In DNA form, the CDR3 reads TGTGCCACCAGCAGGACAGGGTTGGTTCAGCCCCAGCATTTT.

The chain uses TRBV7-3 and TRBJ2-3; 11 bases fit TRBD1. The CDR3 extends over 15 amino acids. CDR1 and CDR2 (germline): SGHTA, FQGTGA. V lost 1 base, J lost 4 bases, and 1 base stayed unmatched. The DNA of the CDR3 is TGTGCCAGCAGCTTAAGGGACAGGGGGGCAGATACGCAGTATTTT. Its translation: CASSLRDRGADTQYF. Complete variable domain (other parts from reference TRBV7-3 and TRBJ2-3): GAGVSQTPSNKVTEKGKYVELRCDPISGHTALYWYRQSLGQGPEFLIYFQGTGAADDSGLPNDRFFAVRPEGSVSTLKIQRTERGDSAVYLCASSLRDRGADTQYFGPGTRLTVL.